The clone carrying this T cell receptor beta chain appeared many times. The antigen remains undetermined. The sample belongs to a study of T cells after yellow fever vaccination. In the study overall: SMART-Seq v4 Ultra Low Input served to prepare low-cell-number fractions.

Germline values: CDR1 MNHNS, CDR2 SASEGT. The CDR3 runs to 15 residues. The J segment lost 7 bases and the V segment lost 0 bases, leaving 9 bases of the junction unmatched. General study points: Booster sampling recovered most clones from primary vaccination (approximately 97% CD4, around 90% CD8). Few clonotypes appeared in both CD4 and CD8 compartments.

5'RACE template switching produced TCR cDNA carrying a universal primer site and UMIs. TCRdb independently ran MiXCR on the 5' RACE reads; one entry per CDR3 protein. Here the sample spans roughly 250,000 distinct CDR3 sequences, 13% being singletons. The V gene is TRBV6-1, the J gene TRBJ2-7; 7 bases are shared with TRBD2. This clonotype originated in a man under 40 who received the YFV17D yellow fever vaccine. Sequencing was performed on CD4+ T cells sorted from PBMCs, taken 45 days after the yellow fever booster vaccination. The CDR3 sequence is CASSEASGGPWEQYF. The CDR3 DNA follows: TGTGCCAGCAGTGAAGCCTCGGGAGGCCCGTGGGAGCAGTACTTC.